The clone carrying this T cell receptor beta chain was observed a few times. The data derive from a study of T cells in localized non-small cell lung cancer. V was clipped by 0 bases and J by 4 bases, with 6 bases between them. There are 13 residues in the CDR3. CDR1 LNHNV and CDR2 YYDKDF come from the germline V gene (reference sequence). TCRdb keeps only in-frame clones here, not all; method: immunoSEQ multiplex PCR. The sample consists of some 130,000 clones, roughly 90% of them appearing once. The sequencing here drew on peripheral blood, taken before any cancer treatment. This TCR derives from a female donor aged 60 or older with stage I lung adenocarcinoma. The V gene is TRBV15, the J gene TRBJ1-1; D is unresolved. In nucleotides, the CDR3 is TGTGCCACCAGCAGAGAGTTGGGCACTGAAGCTTTCTTT. Translating gives CATSRELGTEAFF.